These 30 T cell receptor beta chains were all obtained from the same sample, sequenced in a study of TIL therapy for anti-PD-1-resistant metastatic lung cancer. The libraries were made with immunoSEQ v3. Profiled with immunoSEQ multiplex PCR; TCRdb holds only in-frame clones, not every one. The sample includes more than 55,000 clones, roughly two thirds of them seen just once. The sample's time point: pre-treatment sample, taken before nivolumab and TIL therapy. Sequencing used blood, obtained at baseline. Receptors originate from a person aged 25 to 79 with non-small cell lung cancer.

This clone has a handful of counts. In nucleotides, the CDR3 is TGCGCCAGCAGCCCAACGGTAGGGACAGGGTTCAATGAGCAGTTCTTC. This sequence encodes CASSPTVGTGFNEQFF. The chain employs TRBV4-1 and TRBJ2-1; 9 bases match TRBD1. Germline CDR1 MGHRA, CDR2 YSYEKL. V was clipped by 4 bases and J by 6 bases; unmatched bases: 10. CDR3 size: 16 residues.

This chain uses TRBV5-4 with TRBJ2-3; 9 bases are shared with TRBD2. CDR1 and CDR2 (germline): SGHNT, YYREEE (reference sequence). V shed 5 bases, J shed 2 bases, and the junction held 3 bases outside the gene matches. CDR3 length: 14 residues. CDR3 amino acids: CASRGGGVTDTQYF. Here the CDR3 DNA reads TGTGCCAGCAGGGGCGGGGGGGTCACAGATACGCAGTATTTT.

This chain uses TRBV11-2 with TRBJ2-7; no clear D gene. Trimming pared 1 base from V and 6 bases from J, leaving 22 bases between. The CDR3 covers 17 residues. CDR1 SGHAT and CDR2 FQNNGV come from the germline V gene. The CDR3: CASSLVLFGLGHGEQYF. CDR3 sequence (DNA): TGTGCCAGCAGCTTAGTTTTGTTTGGGCTAGGTCACGGCGAGCAGTACTTC.

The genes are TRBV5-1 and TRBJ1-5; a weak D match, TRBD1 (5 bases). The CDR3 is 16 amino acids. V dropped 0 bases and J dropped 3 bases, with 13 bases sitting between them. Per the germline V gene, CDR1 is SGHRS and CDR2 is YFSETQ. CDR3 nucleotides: TGCGCCAGCAGCTTGGATGGGACGGGGTACAATCAGCCCCAGCATTTT. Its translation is CASSLDGTGYNQPQHF.

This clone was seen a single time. In DNA, the CDR3 is TGTGCCTGGAGTTGGTCAGGGCTGTATCAGCCCCAGCATTTT. It is translated as CAWSWSGLYQPQHF. The V gene is TRBV30, the J gene TRBJ1-5, with D perhaps TRBD1 (5 bases). V was pared by 2 bases and J by 5 bases, with 13 bases between. The germline V gene has CDR1 GTSNPN and CDR2 SVGIG (reference sequence). The CDR3 spans 14 residues. Filled out from reference TRBV30 and TRBJ1-5, the complete variable domain reads SQTIHQWPATLVQPVGSPLSLECTVEGTSNPNLYWYRQAAGRGLQLLFYSVGIGQISSEVPQNLSASRPQDRQFILSSKKLLLSDSGFYLCAWSWSGLYQPQHFGDGTRLSIL.

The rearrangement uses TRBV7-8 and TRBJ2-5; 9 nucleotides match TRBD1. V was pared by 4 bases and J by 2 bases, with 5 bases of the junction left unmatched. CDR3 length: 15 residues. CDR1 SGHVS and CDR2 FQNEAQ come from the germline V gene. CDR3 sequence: CASSSYRGRQETQYF. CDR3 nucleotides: TGTGCCAGCAGCTCCTACAGGGGGCGACAAGAGACCCAGTACTTC.

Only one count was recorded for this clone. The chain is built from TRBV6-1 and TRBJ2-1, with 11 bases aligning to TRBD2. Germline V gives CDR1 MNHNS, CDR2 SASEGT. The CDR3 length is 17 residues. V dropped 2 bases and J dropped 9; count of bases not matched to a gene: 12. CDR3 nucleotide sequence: TGTGCCAGCAGTGAAATTAGTACTAGCGGGAGTGTCGGTGAGCAGTTCTTC. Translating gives CASSEISTSGSVGEQFF.

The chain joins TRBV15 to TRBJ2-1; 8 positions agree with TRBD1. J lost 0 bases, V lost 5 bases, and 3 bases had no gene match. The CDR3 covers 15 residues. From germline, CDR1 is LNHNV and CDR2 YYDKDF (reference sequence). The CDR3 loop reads CATSSGQVSYNEQFF. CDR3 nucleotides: TGTGCCACCAGCTCGGGACAGGTCTCCTACAATGAGCAGTTCTTC.

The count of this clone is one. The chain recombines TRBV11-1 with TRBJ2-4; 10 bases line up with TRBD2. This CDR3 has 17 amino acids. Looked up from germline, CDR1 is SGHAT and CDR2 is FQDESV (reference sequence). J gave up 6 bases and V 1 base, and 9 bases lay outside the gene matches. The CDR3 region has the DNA TGTGCCAGCAGCTTAGGGCTAGCGGGAGTATCTGCAAACATTCAGTACTTC. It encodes CASSLGLAGVSANIQYF. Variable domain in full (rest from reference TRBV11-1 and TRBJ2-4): EAEVAQSPRYKITEKSQAVAFWCDPISGHATLYWYRQILGQGPELLVQFQDESVVDDSQLPKDRFSAERLKGVDSTLKIQPAELGDSAMYLCASSLGLAGVSANIQYFGAGTRLSVL.

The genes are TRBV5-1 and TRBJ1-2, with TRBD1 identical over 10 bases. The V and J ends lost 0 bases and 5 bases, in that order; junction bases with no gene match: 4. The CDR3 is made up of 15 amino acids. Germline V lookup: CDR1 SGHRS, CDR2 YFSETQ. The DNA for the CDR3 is TGCGCCAGCAGCTTGGAACGGACAGGGGGGTATGGCTACACCTTC. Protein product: CASSLERTGGYGYTF.

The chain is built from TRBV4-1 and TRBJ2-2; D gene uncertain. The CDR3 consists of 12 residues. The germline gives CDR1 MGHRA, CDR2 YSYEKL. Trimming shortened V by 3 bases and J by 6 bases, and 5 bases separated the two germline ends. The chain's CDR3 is CASSQAAGELFF. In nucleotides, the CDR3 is TGCGCCAGCAGCCAGGCCGCCGGGGAGCTGTTTTTT.

This chain's CDR3 is CASRYEPPYEQYF. The CDR3 coding sequence is TGCGCCAGCCGATATGAGCCGCCCTACGAGCAGTACTTC. The J gene is TRBJ2-7, the V gene TRBV5-1, with D hard to call. Germline V CDR1 and CDR2: SGHRS, YFSETQ. V was shortened by 7 bases and J by 2 bases, with 13 bases between the two germline ends. This CDR3 spans 13 amino acids.

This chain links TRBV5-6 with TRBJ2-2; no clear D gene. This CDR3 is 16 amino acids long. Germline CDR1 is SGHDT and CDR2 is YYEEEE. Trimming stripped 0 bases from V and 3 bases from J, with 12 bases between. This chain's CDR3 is CASSLGPGLDTGELFF. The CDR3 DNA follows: TGTGCCAGCAGCTTGGGGCCAGGCCTGGACACCGGGGAGCTGTTTTTT.

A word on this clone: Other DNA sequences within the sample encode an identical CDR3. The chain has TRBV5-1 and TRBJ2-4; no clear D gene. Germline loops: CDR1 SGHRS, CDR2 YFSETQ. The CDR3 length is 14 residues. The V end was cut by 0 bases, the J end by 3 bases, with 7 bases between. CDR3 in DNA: TGCGCCAGCAGCTTGGGGTGGGGCAAAAACATTCAGTACTTC. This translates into CASSLGWGKNIQYF. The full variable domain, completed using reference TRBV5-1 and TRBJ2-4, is KAGVTQTPRYLIKTRGQQVTLSCSPISGHRSVSWYQQTPGQGLQFLFEYFSETQRNKGNFPGRFSGRQFSNSRSEMNVSTLELGDSALYLCASSLGWGKNIQYFGAGTRLSVL.

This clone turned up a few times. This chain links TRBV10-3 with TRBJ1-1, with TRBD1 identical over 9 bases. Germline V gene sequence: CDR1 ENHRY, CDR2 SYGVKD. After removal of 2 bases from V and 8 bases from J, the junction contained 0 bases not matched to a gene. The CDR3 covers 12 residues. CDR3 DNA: TGTGCCATCAGTGAGGGACAGGGGGAAGCTTTCTTT. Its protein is CAISEGQGEAFF.

The CDR3 coding sequence is TGTGCCTTACAGGGCGGGAGGACCGATACGCAGTATTTT. Translation: CALQGGRTDTQYF. The rearrangement joins TRBV7-9 to TRBJ2-3; 8 bases are a match to TRBD2. Losses at the gene ends were 11 bases for V and 6 bases for J; bases not matched to a gene: 10. Germline V gene data show CDR1 as SEHNR and CDR2 as FQNEAQ (reference sequence). The length of the CDR3 is 13 residues. The variable domain in full, completed from reference TRBV7-9 and TRBJ2-3, reads DTGVSQNPRHKITKRGQNVTFRCDPISEHNRLYWYRQTLGQGPEFLTYFQNEAQLEKSRLLSDRFSAERPKGSFSTLEIQRTEQGDSAMYLCALQGGRTDTQYFGPGTRLTVL.

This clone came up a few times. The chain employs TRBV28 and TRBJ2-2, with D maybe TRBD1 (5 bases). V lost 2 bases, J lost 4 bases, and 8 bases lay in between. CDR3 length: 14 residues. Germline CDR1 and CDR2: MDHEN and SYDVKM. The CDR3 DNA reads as TGTGCCAGCAGTTTACGACAGAGCACCGGGGAGCTGTTTTTT. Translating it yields CASSLRQSTGELFF.

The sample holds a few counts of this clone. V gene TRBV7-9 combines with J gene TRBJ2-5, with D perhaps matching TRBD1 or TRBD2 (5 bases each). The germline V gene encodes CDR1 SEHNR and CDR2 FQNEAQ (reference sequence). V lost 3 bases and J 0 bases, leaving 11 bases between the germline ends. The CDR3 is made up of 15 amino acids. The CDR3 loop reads CASSFYEGYQETQYF. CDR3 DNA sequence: TGTGCCAGCAGCTTTTATGAGGGGTACCAAGAGACCCAGTACTTC.

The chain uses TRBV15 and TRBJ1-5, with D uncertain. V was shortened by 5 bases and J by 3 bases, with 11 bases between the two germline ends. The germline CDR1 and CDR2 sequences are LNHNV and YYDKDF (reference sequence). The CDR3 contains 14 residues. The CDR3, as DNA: TGTGCCACCAGCTCACCTAGGAACAATCAGCCCCAGCATTTT. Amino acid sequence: CATSSPRNNQPQHF.

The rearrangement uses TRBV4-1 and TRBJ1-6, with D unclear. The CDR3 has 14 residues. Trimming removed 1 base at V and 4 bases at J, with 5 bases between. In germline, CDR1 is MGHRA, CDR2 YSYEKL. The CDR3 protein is CASSQGRYNSPLHF. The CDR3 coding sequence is TGCGCCAGCAGCCAAGGACGGTATAATTCACCCCTCCACTTT.

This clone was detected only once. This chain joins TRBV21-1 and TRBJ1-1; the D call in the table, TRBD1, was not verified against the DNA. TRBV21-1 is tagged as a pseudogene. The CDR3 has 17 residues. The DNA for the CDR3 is TGTGCCAGCACCACTCTTTTAGACGACAGGTTGAACACTGAAGCTTTCTTT. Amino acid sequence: CASTTLLDDRLNTEAFF.

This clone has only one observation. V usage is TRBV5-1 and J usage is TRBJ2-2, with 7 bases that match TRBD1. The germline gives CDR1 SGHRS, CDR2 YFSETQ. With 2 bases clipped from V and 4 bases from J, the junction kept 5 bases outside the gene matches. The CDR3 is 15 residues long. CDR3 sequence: CASSFPDRPTGELFF. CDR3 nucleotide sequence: TGCGCCAGCAGCTTCCCGGACAGGCCCACCGGGGAGCTGTTTTTT.

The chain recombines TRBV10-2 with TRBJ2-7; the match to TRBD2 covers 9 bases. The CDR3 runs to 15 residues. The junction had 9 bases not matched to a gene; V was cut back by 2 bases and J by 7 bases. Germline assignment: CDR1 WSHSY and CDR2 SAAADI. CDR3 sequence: CASSEMAGGRREQYF. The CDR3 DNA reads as TGCGCCAGCAGTGAGATGGCGGGGGGGCGGCGGGAGCAGTACTTC.

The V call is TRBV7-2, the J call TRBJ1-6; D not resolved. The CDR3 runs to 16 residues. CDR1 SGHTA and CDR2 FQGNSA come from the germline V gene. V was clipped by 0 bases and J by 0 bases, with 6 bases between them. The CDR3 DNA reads TGTGCCAGCAGCTTAGCGCAGAGCTCCTATAATTCACCCCTCCACTTT. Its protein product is CASSLAQSSYNSPLHF.

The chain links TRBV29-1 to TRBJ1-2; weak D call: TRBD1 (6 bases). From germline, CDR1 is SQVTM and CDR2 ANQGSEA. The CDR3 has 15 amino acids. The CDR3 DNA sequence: TGCCGCGCCGGTGGGGGGGGCGGAGGGGCTGGCGGCTACACCTTC. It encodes CRAGGGGGGAGGYTF.

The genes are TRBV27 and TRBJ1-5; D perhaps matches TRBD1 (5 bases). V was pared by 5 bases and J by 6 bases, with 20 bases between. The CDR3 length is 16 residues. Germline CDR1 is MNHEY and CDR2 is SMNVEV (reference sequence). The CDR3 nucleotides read TGTGCCAGCAGTCCCTCGGTGGGGGAGGCAAGTCAGCCCCAGCATTTT. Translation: CASSPSVGEASQPQHF.

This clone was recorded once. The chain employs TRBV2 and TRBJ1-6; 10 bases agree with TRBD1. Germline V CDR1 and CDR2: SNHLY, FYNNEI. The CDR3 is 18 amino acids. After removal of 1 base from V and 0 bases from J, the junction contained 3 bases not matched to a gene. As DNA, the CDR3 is TGTGCCAGCAGTGAAGGGACAGGGGGTTACTCCTATAATTCACCCCTCCACTTT. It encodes CASSEGTGGYSYNSPLHF.

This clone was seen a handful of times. The CDR3 region is CASSISTNTEAFF. The CDR3 DNA follows: TGTGCCAGTAGTATTTCAACGAACACTGAAGCTTTCTTT. J is TRBJ1-1 and V is TRBV19; D is ambiguous. Germline assignment: CDR1 LNHDA and CDR2 SQIVND (reference sequence). CDR3 size: 13 residues. With 3 bases removed from V and 1 base from J, the gap between germline ends came to 6 bases.

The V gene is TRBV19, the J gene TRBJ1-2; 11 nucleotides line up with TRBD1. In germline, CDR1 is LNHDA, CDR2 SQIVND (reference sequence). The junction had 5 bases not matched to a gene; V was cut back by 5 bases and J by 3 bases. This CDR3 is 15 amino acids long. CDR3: CASSLGTGGHYGYTF. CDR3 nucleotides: TGTGCCAGTAGTCTCGGGACAGGGGGGCACTATGGCTACACCTTC.

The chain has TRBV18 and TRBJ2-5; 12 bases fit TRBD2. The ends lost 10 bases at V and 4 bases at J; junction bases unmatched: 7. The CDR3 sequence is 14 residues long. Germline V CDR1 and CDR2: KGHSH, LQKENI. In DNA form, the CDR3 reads TGTGCCACCCGGACTAGCGGGACAGCAGAGACCCAGTACTTC. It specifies CATRTSGTAETQYF. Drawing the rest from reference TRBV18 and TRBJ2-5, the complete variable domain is NAGVMQNPRHLVRRRGQEARLRCSPMKGHSHVYWYRQLPEEGLKFMVYLQKENIIDESGMPKERFSAEFPKEGPSILRIQQVVRGDSAAYFCATRTSGTAETQYFGPGTRLLVL.